The present T cell receptor beta chain was sequenced within a study of blood T cell repertoires in COVID-19. Study details: PBMCs, B-cell-depleted T cells, or T cells were the source of the cDNA or gDNA that made up the material.

Libraries were prepared by immunoSEQ multiplex PCR; TCRdb keeps only in-frame clonotypes and omits some of them. The sample has roughly 100,000 clones, 75% to 90% seen once. This CDR3 comprises 15 residues. Per the germline V gene, CDR1 is SGHRS and CDR2 is YFSETQ. V was cut by 0 bases and J by 4 bases, with 10 bases left in between. The receptor was derived from an elderly woman with acute or convalescent COVID-19. Sequences were obtained from peripheral blood. The chain carries TRBV5-1 and TRBJ2-2; D remains unclear. CDR3 bases: TGCGCCAGCAGCTTGGTACCTACCGGCACCGGGGAGCTGTTTTTT. Its translation is CASSLVPTGTGELFF. Full variable domain (rest looked up from reference TRBV5-1 and TRBJ2-2): KAGVTQTPRYLIKTRGQQVTLSCSPISGHRSVSWYQQTPGQGLQFLFEYFSETQRNKGNFPGRFSGRQFSNSRSEMNVSTLELGDSALYLCASSLVPTGTGELFFGEGSRLTVL.